This paragraph reports one T cell receptor beta chain. The antigen is unknown. The data stem from a study of beta chain features in type 1 diabetes. Overall study context: Patients shared similar age, gender and cell yields with healthy donors.

The investigators reverse transcribed all of the isolated RNA, so they sequenced expressed TCRB transcripts. Clones were read by immunoSEQ multiplex PCR, and TCRdb kept only the in-frame ones, dropping some. The data contain a few hundred thousand clones, around a fifth of them singletons. This CDR3 spans 14 amino acids. V lost 1 base to trimming and J lost 4 bases, with 10 bases between them. Germline values: CDR1 GTSNPN, CDR2 SVGIG (reference sequence). General study findings and limits: Type 1 diabetes patients had VDJ junctions that carried fewer insertions and more deletions. Any role of HLA type in TCRB rearrangement remained unresolved here.

The V call is TRBV30, the J call TRBJ1-4; unclear D gene. This sequence originates from a woman under 30 in good health. What was sequenced was naive CD4+ T cells from blood. The CDR3 region is CAWSGWTINEKLFF. The CDR3 DNA sequence: TGTGCCTGGAGTGGGTGGACTATTAATGAAAAACTGTTTTTT.